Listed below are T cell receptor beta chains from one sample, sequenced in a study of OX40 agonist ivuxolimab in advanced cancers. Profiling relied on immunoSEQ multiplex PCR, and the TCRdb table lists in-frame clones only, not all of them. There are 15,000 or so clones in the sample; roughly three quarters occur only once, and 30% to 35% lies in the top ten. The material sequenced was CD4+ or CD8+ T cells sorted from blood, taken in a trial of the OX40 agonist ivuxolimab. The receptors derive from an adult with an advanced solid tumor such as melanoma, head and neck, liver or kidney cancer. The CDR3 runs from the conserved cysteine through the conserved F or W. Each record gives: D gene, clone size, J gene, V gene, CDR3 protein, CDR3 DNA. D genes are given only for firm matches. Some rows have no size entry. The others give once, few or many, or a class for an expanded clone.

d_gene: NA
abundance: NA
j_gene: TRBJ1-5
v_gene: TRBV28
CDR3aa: CASSLVWQSNQPQHF
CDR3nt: TGTGCCAGCAGTTTAGTGTGGCAGAGCAATCAGCCCCAGCATTTT

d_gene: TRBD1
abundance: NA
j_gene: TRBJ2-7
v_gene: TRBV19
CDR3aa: CASSARDSGEQYF
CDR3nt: TGTGCCAGTAGTGCTAGGGACAGTGGCGAGCAGTACTTC

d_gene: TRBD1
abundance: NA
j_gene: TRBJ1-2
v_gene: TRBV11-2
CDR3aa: CASSPGQGNYGYTF
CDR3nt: TGTGCCAGCAGCCCAGGACAGGGGAACTATGGCTACACCTTC

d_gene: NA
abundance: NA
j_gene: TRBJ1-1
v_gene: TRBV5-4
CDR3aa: CASSGRANTEAFF
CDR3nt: TGTGCCAGCAGCGGAAGGGCGAACACTGAAGCTTTCTTT

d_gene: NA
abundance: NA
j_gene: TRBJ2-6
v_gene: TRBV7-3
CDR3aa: CASSVSYGVGANVLTF
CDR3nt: TGTGCCAGCAGCGTAAGCTATGGTGTTGGGGCCAACGTCCTGACTTTC

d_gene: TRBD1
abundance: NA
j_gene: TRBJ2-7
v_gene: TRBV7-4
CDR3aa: CASSRRQGYLYEQYF
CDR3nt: TGTGCCAGCAGCAGACGACAGGGGTATCTCTACGAGCAGTACTTC

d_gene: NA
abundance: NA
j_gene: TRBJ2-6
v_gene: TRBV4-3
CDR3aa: CASSQEGVSGANVLTF
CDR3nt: TGCGCCAGCAGCCAAGAGGGAGTCTCTGGGGCCAACGTCCTGACTTTC

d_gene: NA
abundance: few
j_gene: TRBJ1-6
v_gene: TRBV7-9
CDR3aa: CASLTRTGALHF
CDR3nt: TGTGCCAGCCTTACCAGGACCGGGGCCCTCCACTTT

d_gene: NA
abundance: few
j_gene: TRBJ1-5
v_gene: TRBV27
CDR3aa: CASRIQGFSNQPQHF
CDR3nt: TGTGCCAGCAGGATACAGGGATTTAGCAATCAGCCCCAGCATTTT

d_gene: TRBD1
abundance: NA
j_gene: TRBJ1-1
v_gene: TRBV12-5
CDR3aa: CASGLGPLRDSGNTEAFF
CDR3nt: TGTGCTAGTGGTTTGGGACCCCTTAGGGACAGCGGGAACACTGAAGCTTTCTTT

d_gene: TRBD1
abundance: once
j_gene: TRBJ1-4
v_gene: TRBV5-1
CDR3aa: CASSLAGQGNEKLFF
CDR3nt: TGCGCCAGCAGCTTAGCAGGACAGGGGAATGAAAAACTGTTTTTT

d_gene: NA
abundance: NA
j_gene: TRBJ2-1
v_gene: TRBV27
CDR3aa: CASSSRGGMNEQFF
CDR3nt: TGTGCCAGCAGTTCCCGGGGTGGTATGAATGAGCAGTTCTTC

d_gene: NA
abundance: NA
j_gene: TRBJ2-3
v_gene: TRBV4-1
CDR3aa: CASSQGVEFTDTQYF
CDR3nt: TGCGCCAGCAGCCAAGGGGTCGAGTTCACAGATACGCAGTATTTT

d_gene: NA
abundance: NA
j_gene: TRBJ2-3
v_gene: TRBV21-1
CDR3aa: CASCSPGGDTQYF
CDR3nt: TGTGCCAGTTGTTCGCCGGGGGGGGATACGCAGTATTTT

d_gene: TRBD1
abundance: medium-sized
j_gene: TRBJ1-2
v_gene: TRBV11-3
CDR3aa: CASSPSEWDSLGYTF
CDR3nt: TGTGCCAGCAGCCCCTCCGAGTGGGACAGTTTAGGCTACACCTTC

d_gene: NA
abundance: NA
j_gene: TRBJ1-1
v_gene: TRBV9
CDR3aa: CASSVEAGDATEAFF
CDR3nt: TGTGCCAGCAGCGTAGAAGCAGGGGACGCCACTGAAGCTTTCTTT

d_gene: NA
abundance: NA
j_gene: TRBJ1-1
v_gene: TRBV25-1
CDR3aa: CASSWDWNTEAFF
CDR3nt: TGTGCCAGCTCCTGGGACTGGAACACTGAAGCTTTCTTT

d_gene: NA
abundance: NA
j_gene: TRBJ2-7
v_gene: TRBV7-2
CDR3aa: CASSLNSYEQYF
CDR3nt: TGTGCCAGCAGCCTAAATTCGTACGAGCAGTACTTC

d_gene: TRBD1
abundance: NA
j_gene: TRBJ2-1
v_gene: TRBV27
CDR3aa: CASSYGQGAYNEQFF
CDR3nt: TGTGCCAGCAGCTACGGACAGGGGGCCTACAATGAGCAGTTCTTC

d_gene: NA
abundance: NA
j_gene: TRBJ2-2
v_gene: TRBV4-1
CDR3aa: CASEGQGYTGELFF
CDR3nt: TGCGCCAGCGAGGGGCAGGGATACACCGGGGAGCTGTTTTTT

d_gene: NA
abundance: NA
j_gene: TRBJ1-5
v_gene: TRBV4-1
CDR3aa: CASSQGMGQPQHF
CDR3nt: TGCGCCAGCAGCCAAGGAATGGGTCAGCCCCAGCATTTT

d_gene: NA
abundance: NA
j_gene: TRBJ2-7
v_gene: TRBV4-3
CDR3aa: CASNDGVGSYEQYF
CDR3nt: TGCGCCAGCAACGATGGGGTGGGCTCCTACGAGCAGTACTTC

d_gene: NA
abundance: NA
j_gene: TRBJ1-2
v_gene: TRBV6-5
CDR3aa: CASTRGLGANYGYTF
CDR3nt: TGTGCCAGCACCCGGGGCCTAGGGGCTAACTATGGCTACACCTTC

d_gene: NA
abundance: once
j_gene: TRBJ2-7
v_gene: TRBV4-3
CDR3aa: CASSQDKMLEQYF
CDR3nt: TGCGCCAGCAGCCAAGATAAGATGCTCGAGCAGTACTTC

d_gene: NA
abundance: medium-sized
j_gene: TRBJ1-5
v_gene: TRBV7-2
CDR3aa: CASSFGTYQPQHF
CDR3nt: TGTGCCAGCAGCTTTGGGACCTATCAGCCCCAGCATTTT

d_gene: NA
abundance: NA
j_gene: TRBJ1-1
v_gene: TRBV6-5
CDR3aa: CASSYSANGYTEAFF
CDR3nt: TGTGCCAGCAGTTACTCGGCGAACGGCTACACTGAAGCTTTCTTT

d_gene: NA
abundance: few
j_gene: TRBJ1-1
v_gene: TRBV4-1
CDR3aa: CASSQGGYEAFF
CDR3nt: TGCGCCAGCAGCCAAGGGGGTTATGAAGCTTTCTTT

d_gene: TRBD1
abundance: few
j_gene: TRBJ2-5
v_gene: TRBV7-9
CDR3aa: CATEGQKETQYF
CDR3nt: TGTGCCACCGAGGGACAGAAAGAGACCCAGTACTTC

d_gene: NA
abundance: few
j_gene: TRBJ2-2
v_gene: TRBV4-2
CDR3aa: CASRGEATGELFF
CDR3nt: TGTGCCAGCAGGGGGGAGGCCACCGGGGAGCTGTTTTTT

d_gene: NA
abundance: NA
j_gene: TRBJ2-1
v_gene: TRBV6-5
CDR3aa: CASSYSNWQDNEQFF
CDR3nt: TGTGCCAGCAGTTACTCGAATTGGCAGGACAATGAGCAGTTCTTC

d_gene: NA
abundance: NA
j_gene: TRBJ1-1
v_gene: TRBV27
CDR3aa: CASSLRGRGTEAFF
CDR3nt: TGTGCCAGCAGTTTACGAGGAAGGGGCACTGAAGCTTTCTTT

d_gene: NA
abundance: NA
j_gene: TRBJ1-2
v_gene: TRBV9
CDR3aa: CASSVEDLSSPNYGYTF
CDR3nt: TGTGCCAGCAGCGTAGAAGATCTTTCGTCTCCTAACTATGGCTACACCTTC